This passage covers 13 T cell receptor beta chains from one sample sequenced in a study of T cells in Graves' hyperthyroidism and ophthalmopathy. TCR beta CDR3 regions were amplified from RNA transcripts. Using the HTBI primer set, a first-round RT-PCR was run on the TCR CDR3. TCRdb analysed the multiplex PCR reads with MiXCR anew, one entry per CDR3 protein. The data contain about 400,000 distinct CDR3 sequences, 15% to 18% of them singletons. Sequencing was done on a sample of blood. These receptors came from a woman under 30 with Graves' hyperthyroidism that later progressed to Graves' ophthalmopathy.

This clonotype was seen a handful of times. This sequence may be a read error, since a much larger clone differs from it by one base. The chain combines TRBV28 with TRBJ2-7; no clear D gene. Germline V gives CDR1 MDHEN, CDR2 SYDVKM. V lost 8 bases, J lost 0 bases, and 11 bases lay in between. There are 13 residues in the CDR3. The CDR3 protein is CASGWSSSYEQYF. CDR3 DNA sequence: TGTGCCAGCGGTTGGTCCAGCTCCTACGAGCAGTACTTC.

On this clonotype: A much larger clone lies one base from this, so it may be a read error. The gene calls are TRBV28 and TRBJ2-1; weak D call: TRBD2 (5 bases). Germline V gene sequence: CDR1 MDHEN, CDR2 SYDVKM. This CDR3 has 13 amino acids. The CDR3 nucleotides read TGTGCCAGCAGTTCCCTCGCGGAGGATGAGCGGTTCTTC. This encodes CASSSLAEDERFF.

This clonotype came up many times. DNA of the CDR3: TGCAGTGCTAGAGATAGGCATGAGCAGTTCTTC. This encodes CSARDRHEQFF. V gene TRBV20-1 combines with J gene TRBJ2-1, with D uncertain. The V end was cut by 0 bases, the J end by 8 bases, with 5 bases between. The germline CDR1 and CDR2 sequences are DFQATT and SNEGSKA (reference sequence). This CDR3 is 11 amino acids long.

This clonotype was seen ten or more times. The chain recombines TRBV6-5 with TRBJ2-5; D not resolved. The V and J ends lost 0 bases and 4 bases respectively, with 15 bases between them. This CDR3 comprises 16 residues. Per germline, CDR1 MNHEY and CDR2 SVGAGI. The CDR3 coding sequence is TGTGCCAGCAGTTACTCGTCGGGCCCGGGCGGAGAGACCCAGTACTTC. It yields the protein CASSYSSGPGGETQYF.

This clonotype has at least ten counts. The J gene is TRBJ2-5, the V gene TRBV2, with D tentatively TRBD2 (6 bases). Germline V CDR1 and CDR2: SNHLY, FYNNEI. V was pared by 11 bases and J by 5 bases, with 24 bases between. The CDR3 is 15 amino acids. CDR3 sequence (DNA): TGTGCCCAGCAAACCCGGGACTCTCCGTGGGAGACCCAGTACTTC. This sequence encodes CAQQTRDSPWETQYF. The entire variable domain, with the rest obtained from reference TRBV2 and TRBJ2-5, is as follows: EPEVTQTPSHQVTQMGQEVILRCVPISNHLYFYWYRQILGQKVEFLVSFYNNEISEKSEIFDDQFSVERPDGSNFTLKIRSTKLEDSAMYFCAQQTRDSPWETQYFGPGTRLLVL.

CDR3 in DNA: TGTGCCAGCGACCTTACGTACAGGGACGCGAACACCGGGGAGCTGTTTTTT. The encoded protein is CASDLTYRDANTGELFF. The chain links TRBV6-2 or TRBV6-3 to TRBJ2-2; a weak D match, TRBD1 (6 bases). V was pared by 8 bases and J by 0 bases, with 19 bases between. Germline V CDR1 and CDR2: MNHEY, SVGEGT. The CDR3 runs to 17 residues.

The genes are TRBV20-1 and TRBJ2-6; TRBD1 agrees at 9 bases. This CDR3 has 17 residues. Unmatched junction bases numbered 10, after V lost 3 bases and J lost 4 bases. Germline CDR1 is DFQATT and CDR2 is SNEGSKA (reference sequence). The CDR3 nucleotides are TGCAGTGCTAGTGGGACAGGGCCTAGATCCGGGGCCAACGTCCTGACTTTC. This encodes CSASGTGPRSGANVLTF.

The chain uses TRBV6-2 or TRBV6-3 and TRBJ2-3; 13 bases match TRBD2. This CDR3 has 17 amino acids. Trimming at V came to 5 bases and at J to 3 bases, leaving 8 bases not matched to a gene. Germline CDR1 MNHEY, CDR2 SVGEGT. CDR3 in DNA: TGTGCCAGCAGTCTACTAGCGGGAGGGCCCAGTACAGATACGCAGTATTTT. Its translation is CASSLLAGGPSTDTQYF.

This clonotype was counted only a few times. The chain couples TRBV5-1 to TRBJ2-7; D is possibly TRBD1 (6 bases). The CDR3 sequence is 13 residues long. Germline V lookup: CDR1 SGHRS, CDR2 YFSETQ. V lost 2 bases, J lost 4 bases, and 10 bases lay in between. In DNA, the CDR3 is TGCGCCAGCAGCTTTCAACAGGGATACGAGCAGTACTTC. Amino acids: CASSFQQGYEQYF.

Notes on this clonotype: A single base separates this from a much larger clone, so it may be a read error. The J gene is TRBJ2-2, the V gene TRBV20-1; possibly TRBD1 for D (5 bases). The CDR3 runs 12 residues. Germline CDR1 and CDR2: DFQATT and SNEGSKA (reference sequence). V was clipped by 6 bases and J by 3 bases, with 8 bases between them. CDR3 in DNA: TGCAGTGCCAGGGCCCACACCGGGGAGCTGTTTTTT. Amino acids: CSARAHTGELFF.

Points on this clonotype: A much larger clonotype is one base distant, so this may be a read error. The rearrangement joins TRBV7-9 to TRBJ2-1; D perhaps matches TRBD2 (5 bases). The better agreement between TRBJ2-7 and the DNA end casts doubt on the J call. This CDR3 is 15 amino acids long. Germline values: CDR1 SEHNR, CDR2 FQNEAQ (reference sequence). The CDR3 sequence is CASSPVRAKYNEQYF. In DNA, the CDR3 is TGTGCCAGCAGCCCCGTGCGGGCCAAATACAATGAGCAGTACTTC.

The CDR3 loop is CASSRRMGETQYF. CDR3 DNA sequence: TGTGCCAGTAGCCGCAGAATGGGGGAGACCCAGTACTTC. The V gene is TRBV19, the J gene TRBJ2-5; D gene unclear. Trimming left V 6 bases short and J 5 bases short, with 13 bases between. Germline V gene data show CDR1 as LNHDA and CDR2 as SQIVND (reference sequence). CDR3 length: 13 amino acids. The full variable domain, completed using reference TRBV19 and TRBJ2-5, is DGGITQSPKYLFRKEGQNVTLSCEQNLNHDAMYWYRQDPGQGLRLIYYSQIVNDFQKGDIAEGYSVSREKKESFPLTVTSAQKNPTAFYLCASSRRMGETQYFGPGTRLLVL.

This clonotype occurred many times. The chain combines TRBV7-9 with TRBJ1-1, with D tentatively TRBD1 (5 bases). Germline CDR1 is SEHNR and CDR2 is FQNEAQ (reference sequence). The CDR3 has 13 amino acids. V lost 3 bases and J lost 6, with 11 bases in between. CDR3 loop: CASSLEGPPEAFF. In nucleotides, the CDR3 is TGTGCCAGCAGCTTGGAGGGGCCGCCTGAAGCTTTCTTT.